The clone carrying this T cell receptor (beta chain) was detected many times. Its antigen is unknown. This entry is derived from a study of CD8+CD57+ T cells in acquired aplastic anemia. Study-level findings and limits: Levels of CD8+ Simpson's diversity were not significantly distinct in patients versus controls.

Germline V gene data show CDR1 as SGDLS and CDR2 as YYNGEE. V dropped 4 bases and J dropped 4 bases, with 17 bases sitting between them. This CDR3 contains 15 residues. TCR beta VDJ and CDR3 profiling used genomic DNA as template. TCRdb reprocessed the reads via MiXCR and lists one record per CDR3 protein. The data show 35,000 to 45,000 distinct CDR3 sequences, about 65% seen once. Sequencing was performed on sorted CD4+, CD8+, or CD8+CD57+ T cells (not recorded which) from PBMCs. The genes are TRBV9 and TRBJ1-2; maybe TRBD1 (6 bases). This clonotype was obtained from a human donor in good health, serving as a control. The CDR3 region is CASSLQVGGLYGYTF. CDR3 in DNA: TGTGCCAGCAGCCTACAGGTCGGGGGGCTCTATGGCTACACCTTC.